The TCR beta chain described here comes from a study of beta chain features in type 1 diabetes. The wider study: Healthy donors resembled patients in age, gender and cell yields. General study findings and limits: These data did not resolve whether HLA type affects TCRB rearrangement. PCR could preferentially amplify shorter templates, alike in patients and controls.

Isolated RNA was reverse transcribed in full, so expressed TCRB transcripts were sequenced. Libraries were prepared by immunoSEQ multiplex PCR; TCRdb keeps only in-frame clonotypes and omits some of them. The sample contains 250,000 to 400,000 clones, 13% to 15% of which appear only once. Regarding this clone: Its antigen is undetermined.

V lost 2 bases and J 3 bases, leaving 14 bases between the germline ends. The CDR3 covers 15 residues. The germline V gene encodes CDR1 SGDLS and CDR2 YYNGEE. The sequenced sample was central memory CD4+ T cells from blood. The clonotype originates from a man aged 25-45 years in good health. The V call is TRBV9, the J call TRBJ2-5, with D perhaps TRBD1 (5 bases). This CDR3 reads CASSVGPTWEETQYF. The CDR3 DNA follows: TGTGCCAGCAGCGTGGGGCCGACATGGGAAGAGACCCAGTACTTC.